This TCR beta chain was sequenced for a study of blood T cell repertoires in COVID-19. Sequencing used immunoSEQ multiplex PCR; TCRdb keeps in-frame clones, though not all of them. This sample has hundreds of thousands of clones; roughly 81% occur once, and the top ten carry 7.5%. The CDR3 consists of 13 residues. Germline-derived CDR1 and CDR2 are SQVTM and ANQGSEA. Trimming at V came to 6 bases and at J to 1 base, leaving 5 bases not matched to a gene. The receptor was derived from a woman older than 75 with COVID-19, enrolled during active disease. The rearrangement links TRBV29-1 to TRBJ1-1, with TRBD1 matching 7 bases. The sample consisted of peripheral blood. In DNA form, the CDR3 reads TGCAGCGTGGCGGGGACAGCGAACACTGAAGCTTTCTTT. Amino acid sequence: CSVAGTANTEAFF.